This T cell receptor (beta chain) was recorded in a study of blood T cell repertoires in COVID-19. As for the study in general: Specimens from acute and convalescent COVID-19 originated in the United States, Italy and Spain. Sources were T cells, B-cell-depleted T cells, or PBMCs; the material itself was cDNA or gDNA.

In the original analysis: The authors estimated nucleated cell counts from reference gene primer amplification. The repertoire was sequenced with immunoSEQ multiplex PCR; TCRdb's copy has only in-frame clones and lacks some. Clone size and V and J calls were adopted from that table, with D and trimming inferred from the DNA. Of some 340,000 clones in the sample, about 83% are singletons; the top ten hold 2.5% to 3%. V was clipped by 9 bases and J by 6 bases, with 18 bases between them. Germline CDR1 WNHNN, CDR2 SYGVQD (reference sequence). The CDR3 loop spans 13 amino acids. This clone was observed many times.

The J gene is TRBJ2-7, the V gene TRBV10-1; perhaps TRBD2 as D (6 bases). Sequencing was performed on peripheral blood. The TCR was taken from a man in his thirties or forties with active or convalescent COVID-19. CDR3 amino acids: CASGRGRIREQYF. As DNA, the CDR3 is TGCGCCAGTGGTCGGGGGAGAATACGCGAGCAGTACTTC.